In its sample, the clone carrying this T cell receptor beta chain was seen once. What it binds is unknown. The authors ran a second PCR of 7 to 11 cycles using a sample-barcoded 5' primer and a J-beta primer mix. A template-switch adaptor containing 12 random nucleotides labeled each cDNA molecule. TCRdb independently ran MiXCR on the 5' RACE reads; one entry per CDR3 protein. The sample carries approximately 800,000 distinct CDR3 sequences, around half recorded once. This sample stems from a study of blood T cells in healthy people across ages. General study results and limits: Compared with aged donors, long-lived donors showed fewer expanded clones, suggesting selection.

From germline, CDR1 is DFQATT and CDR2 SNEGSKA (reference sequence). The CDR3 totals 14 residues. The receptor's source is an elderly man in good health. The material sequenced was blood. This sequence joins TRBV20-1 and TRBJ2-4, with 8 bases fitting TRBD1. The last part of the DNA fits TRBJ2-7 better; the J call may be wrong. CDR3 in amino acids: CSARRPGGSHEQYF. The CDR3 DNA is TGCAGTGCTAGAAGACCAGGGGGCTCTCACGAGCAGTACTTC.